One T cell receptor beta chain is described in this entry. The target antigen is unknown. Data came from immunoSEQ multiplex PCR; TCRdb stores just in-frame clones and leaves some out. The sample carries about 110,000 clones, around 84% recorded once. This record comes from a study of T cell responses to AZD1222 COVID-19 vaccine. Notes on the study in general: After the peak T cell response, and only then, were repertoires sampled.

Trimming pared 8 bases from V and 4 bases from J, leaving 11 bases between. The CDR3 is made up of 13 amino acids. Germline lookup yields CDR1 PRHDT and CDR2 FYEKMQ (reference sequence). This specimen consisted of peripheral blood, obtained on day 0 of AZD1222 vaccination. The source of this sequence is an adult in good health. The J gene is TRBJ1-4, the V gene TRBV13; no definite D call. CDR3 sequence reads: CASRPPNNEKLFF. CDR3 bases: TGTGCCAGCCGGCCCCCCAATAATGAAAAACTGTTTTTT.